This entry lists 25 T cell receptor beta chains sequenced from one sample in a study of identical twins (dated by TCRdb to about 2016). Library preparation employed 5' RACE. TCRdb shows the sequencer as Illumina HiSeq 2000. The public reads were reprocessed in TCRdb via fastp at Q25 and MiXCR, keeping in-frame beta chains. Every entry covers one CDR3 protein and lists the most common genes and DNA from its rows. Recorded for this sample are about 240,000 distinct CDR3 sequences; over 9.5% of them occurred a single time. The biggest ten clones account for approximately 9.1% of the sample. Material: memory T cells sorted from blood. This specimen's cell subset or site label, per the study, means: CD45RO+ enriched T cells. The receptors stem from a man in his fifties or sixties in good health.

The chain is built from TRBV6-2 or TRBV6-3 and TRBJ2-6; D possibly corresponds to TRBD1 (6 bases). The CDR3 extends over 13 amino acids. Germline V gives CDR1 MNHEY, CDR2 SVGEGT. V was clipped by 8 bases and J by 2 bases, with 7 bases between them. CDR3 nucleotide sequence: TGTGCCAGCCACAGGGCTGGGGCCAACGTCCTGACTTTC. Protein sequence: CASHRAGANVLTF.

In its sample, this clonotype was seen many times. This sequence joins TRBV5-1 and TRBJ2-3; TRBD2 matches 12 bases. The CDR3 length is 17 residues. Germline V gene lookup returns CDR1 SGHRS and CDR2 YFSETQ. Trimming removed 0 bases from V and 4 bases from J; junction bases left unmatched: 6. As DNA, the CDR3 is TGCGCCAGCAGCTTGGCCGGGACTAGCGGGCCTCCAGATACGCAGTATTTT. Translation: CASSLAGTSGPPDTQYF.

The chain recombines TRBV5-6 with TRBJ1-2; 8 bases line up with TRBD1. Germline CDR1 and CDR2: SGHDT and YYEEEE. J lost 3 bases, V lost 4 bases, and 11 bases had no gene match. The CDR3 sequence is 16 residues long. CDR3 protein: CASSPSRDRHYYGYTF. CDR3 coding DNA: TGTGCCAGCAGCCCCTCACGGGACAGGCATTACTATGGCTACACCTTC.

The V and J genes are TRBV6-1 and TRBJ2-1; D unclear. Germline assignment: CDR1 MNHNS and CDR2 SASEGT. The V and J ends lost 6 bases and 0 bases respectively, with 6 bases between them. The CDR3 sequence is 13 residues long. In DNA form, the CDR3 reads TGTGCCAGCAGGCCTAGCTCCTACAATGAGCAGTTCTTC. It specifies CASRPSSYNEQFF.

This clonotype has a count of ten or more. The chain employs TRBV3-1 and TRBJ2-1; D is undetermined. The CDR3 has 13 residues. Germline CDR1 and CDR2: LGHDT and YNNKEL (reference sequence). Trimming stripped 1 base from V and 6 bases from J, with 7 bases between. CDR3 protein: CASSQGLTNEQFF. The DNA for the CDR3 is TGTGCCAGCAGCCAAGGATTAACCAATGAGCAGTTCTTC.

This clonotype was counted a few times. The rearrangement uses TRBV5-1 and TRBJ1-2; 9 bases are shared with TRBD1. Germline trimming cut 0 bases from V and 3 bases from J; bases unmatched to any gene: 9. The CDR3 length is 17 residues. Germline-derived CDR1 and CDR2 are SGHRS and YFSETQ. In nucleotides, the CDR3 is TGCGCCAGCAGCTTGGAGACAGGGGGAGGTACTGACTATGGCTACACCTTC. Translating gives CASSLETGGGTDYGYTF.

This clonotype was seen a handful of times. The rearrangement joins TRBV7-2 to TRBJ2-3; D is possibly TRBD2 (5 bases). The V and J ends lost 1 base and 8 bases respectively, with 7 bases between them. This CDR3 comprises 12 residues. CDR1 and CDR2 from the germline V gene are SGHTA and FQGNSA. CDR3 in DNA: TGTGCCAGCAGCTTAGACCGGGGTACGCAGTATTTT. Translating it yields CASSLDRGTQYF.

By share, this clonotype ranks as medium-sized. The chain is built from TRBV7-9 and TRBJ2-1, with a weak D call TRBD2 (6 bases). This CDR3 has 14 amino acids. Germline V CDR1 and CDR2: SEHNR, FQNEAQ (reference sequence). V was cut by 5 bases and J by 10 bases, with 18 bases left in between. The CDR3 region is CASSPPGGIGEQFF. Here the CDR3 DNA reads TGTGCCAGCAGCCCCCCTGGGGGGATAGGGGAGCAGTTCTTC.

The chain combines TRBV7-9 with TRBJ2-1, with 14 bases lining up with TRBD2. CDR1 and CDR2 (germline): SEHNR, FQNEAQ (reference sequence). The trim removed 4 bases at V and 14 bases at J, leaving 4 bases unmatched. The CDR3 runs 13 residues. The DNA for the CDR3 is TGTGCCAGCAGCTCCGGGACTAGCGGGAGAGAGTTCTTC. Its translation is CASSSGTSGREFF.

This clonotype was counted only a few times. The V call is TRBV6-1, the J call TRBJ2-2; TRBD1 agrees at 9 bases. From germline, CDR1 is MNHNS and CDR2 SASEGT. After removal of 7 bases from V and 4 bases from J, the junction contained 4 bases not matched to a gene. The CDR3 is made up of 14 amino acids. The CDR3 reads CASKTGGITGELFF. CDR3 nucleotides: TGTGCCAGCAAGACAGGGGGGATCACCGGGGAGCTGTTTTTT.

This clonotype has at least ten counts. J is TRBJ2-7 and V is TRBV6-2 or TRBV6-3; possibly TRBD1 for D (6 bases). The CDR3 is 14 amino acids. CDR1 and CDR2 from the germline V gene are MNHEY and SVGEGT. The germline V and J ends were trimmed by 0 bases and 9 bases, with 15 bases remaining between them. The CDR3 DNA reads TGTGCCAGCAGTTACTCGAATACGGCACAGGGGCAGTACTTC. Translating it yields CASSYSNTAQGQYF.

This clonotype was observed at least ten times. V usage is TRBV7-2 and J usage is TRBJ2-3; D ambiguous. CDR1 and CDR2 (germline): SGHTA, FQGNSA. With 5 bases removed from V and 4 bases from J, the gap between germline ends came to 7 bases. The CDR3 sequence is 12 residues long. CDR3 sequence: CASSRRPDTQYF. CDR3 coding DNA: TGTGCCAGCAGCCGTCGACCAGATACGCAGTATTTT.

This clonotype was seen ten or more times. CDR3 protein: CSANFLQASGSHEQYF. The CDR3 DNA reads TGCAGTGCTAATTTCCTGCAGGCTAGCGGGAGCCACGAGCAGTACTTC. The rearrangement uses TRBV20-1 and TRBJ2-7; 10 bases fit TRBD2. The CDR3 spans 16 residues. V lost 4 bases to trimming and J lost 5 bases; unmatched junction nucleotides: 14. CDR1 DFQATT and CDR2 SNEGSKA come from the germline V gene (reference sequence).

This clonotype was observed many times. The rearrangement links TRBV6-5 to TRBJ1-5; D not certain. Looked up from germline, CDR1 is MNHEY and CDR2 is SVGAGI. This CDR3 region has 14 residues. The V end lost 4 bases, the J end lost 3 bases, and 10 bases lay between the germline ends. The CDR3, as DNA: TGTGCCAGCAGTTCCATTGGACTCAATCAGCCCCAGCATTTT. This gives the protein CASSSIGLNQPQHF.

Ten or more counts support this clonotype. The chain joins TRBV5-1 to TRBJ1-1, with 10 positions matching TRBD1. This CDR3 spans 13 amino acids. Germline loops: CDR1 SGHRS, CDR2 YFSETQ. V lost 7 bases, J lost 5 bases, and 5 bases stayed unmatched. CDR3 sequence (DNA): TGCGCCAGCGGGAGGACAGGGGGGACTGAAGCTTTCTTT. Protein product: CASGRTGGTEAFF.

This clonotype has only a few counts. The rearrangement joins TRBV18 to TRBJ2-2; D might be TRBD2 (5 bases). Germline V gene data show CDR1 as KGHSH and CDR2 as LQKENI. This CDR3 is 16 amino acids long. The V and J ends lost 1 base and 4 bases respectively, with 13 bases between them. The CDR3 region is CASSPRGSALTGELFF. CDR3 nucleotides: TGTGCCAGCTCACCACGGGGTAGCGCGCTCACCGGGGAGCTGTTTTTT.

The chain couples TRBV27 to TRBJ2-3; 10 bases are a match to TRBD1. The germline CDR1 and CDR2 sequences are MNHEY and SMNVEV (reference sequence). This CDR3 has 14 residues. The J segment lost 6 bases and the V segment lost 10 bases, leaving 10 bases of the junction unmatched. CDR3 coding DNA: TGTGCCACAAAGACAGGGGGCGGAGTGGATACGCAGTATTTT. Its protein is CATKTGGGVDTQYF.

This clonotype was found a few times. The chain couples TRBV6-1 to TRBJ2-3, with 7 positions matching TRBD1. CDR3 size: 15 residues. The germline CDR1 and CDR2 sequences are MNHNS and SASEGT. V was pared by 2 bases and J by 4 bases, with 6 bases of the junction left unmatched. As DNA, the CDR3 is TGTGCCAGCAGTGAACAGACAGGGAGTGCAGATACGCAGTATTTT. Translating gives CASSEQTGSADTQYF.

In this sample, this clonotype turned up a few times. This sequence joins TRBV6-1 and TRBJ2-5; the D is unclear. Germline V lookup: CDR1 MNHNS, CDR2 SASEGT. This CDR3 contains 14 residues. V was trimmed by 0 bases and J by 2 bases, leaving 7 bases between them. The CDR3 protein is CASSEADTQETQYF. As DNA, the CDR3 is TGTGCCAGCAGTGAAGCCGACACTCAAGAGACCCAGTACTTC.

Note on this clonotype: Germline and junction disagree at one end, which may indicate a read error. This rearrangement joins TRBV29-1 to TRBJ2-1, with D possibly being TRBD2 (7 bases). Per the germline V gene, CDR1 is SQVTM and CDR2 is ANQGSEA. The CDR3 has 13 amino acids. The CDR3 loop reads CSVEDLRGGRQIF. The CDR3 region has the DNA TGCAGCGTTGAAGACCTAAGGGGGGGAAGGCAGATCTTC.

The sample holds many counts of this clonotype. This CDR3 is CASSPGDSMAGELFF. CDR3 bases: TGCGCCAGCAGCCCGGGAGATTCGATGGCCGGGGAGCTGTTTTTT. The gene calls are TRBV5-1 and TRBJ2-2; possibly TRBD2 for D (6 bases). The V end lost 4 bases, the J end lost 6 bases, and 16 bases lay between the germline ends. Germline V gene sequence: CDR1 SGHRS, CDR2 YFSETQ. The CDR3 has 15 amino acids.

The table lists this clonotype with many counts. This chain links TRBV12-3 or TRBV12-4 with TRBJ1-1; D gene unclear. The CDR3 runs 12 residues. Trimming pared 3 bases from V and 3 bases from J, leaving 5 bases between. Here the CDR3 reads CASSFLHTEAFF. CDR3 coding DNA: TGTGCCAGCAGTTTTCTCCACACTGAAGCTTTCTTT.

This clonotype has more than one count but fewer than ten. The rearrangement uses TRBV6-2 or TRBV6-3 and TRBJ2-3, with 11 bases lining up with TRBD2. This CDR3 has 20 residues. J was trimmed by 0 bases and V by 2 bases; bases with no gene match: 13. Germline CDR1 MNHEY, CDR2 SVGEGT. This CDR3 reads CASSYPPSGGQVPSTDTQYF. In nucleotides, the CDR3 is TGTGCCAGCAGTTACCCCCCTAGCGGGGGGCAGGTCCCTAGCACAGATACGCAGTATTTT.

Of note for this clonotype: The junction does not match germline at one end; this may be a read error. This chain joins TRBV7-2 and TRBJ1-2, with D uncertain. The CDR3 length is 15 residues. The germline CDR1 and CDR2 sequences are SGHTA and FQGNSA. The CDR3 nucleotides are TGTGCCAGCAGCTTACAACGGGGAGGGAACTCTGGCTACACCTTC. Its translation: CASSLQRGGNSGYTF.

Remarks on this clonotype: This could be a read error, since a much larger clone is one nucleotide away. The V and J genes are TRBV2 and TRBJ2-2, with TRBD2 matching 11 bases. Germline V gene lookup returns CDR1 SNHLY and CDR2 FYNNEI. The CDR3 is made up of 15 amino acids. CDR3 in DNA: TGTGCCAGCTTTAGCGGGAGGGCGAACACCGCGGAGCTGTTTTTT. Translating it yields CASFSGRANTAELFF. Based on the CDR3 plus reference TRBV2 and TRBJ2-2, the full variable domain is EPEVTQTPSHQVTQMGQEVILRCVPISNHLYFYWYRQILGQKVEFLVSFYNNEISEKSEIFDDQFSVERPDGSNFTLKIRSTKLEDSAMYFCASFSGRANTAELFFGEGSRLTVL.